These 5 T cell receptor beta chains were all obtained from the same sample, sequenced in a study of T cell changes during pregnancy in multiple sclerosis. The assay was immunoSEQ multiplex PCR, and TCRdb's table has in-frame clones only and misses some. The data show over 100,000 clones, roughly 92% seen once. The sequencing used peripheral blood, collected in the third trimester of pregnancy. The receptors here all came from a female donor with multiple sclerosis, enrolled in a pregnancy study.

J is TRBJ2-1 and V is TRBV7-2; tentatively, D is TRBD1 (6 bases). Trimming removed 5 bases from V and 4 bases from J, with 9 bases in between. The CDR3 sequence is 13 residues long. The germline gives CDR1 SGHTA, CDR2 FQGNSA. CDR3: CASSPGQYNEQFF. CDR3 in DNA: TGTGCCAGCAGCCCCGGACAGTACAATGAGCAGTTCTTC. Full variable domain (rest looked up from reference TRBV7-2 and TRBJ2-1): GAGVSQSPSNKVTEKGKDVELRCDPISGHTALYWYRQSLGQGLEFLIYFQGNSAPDKSGLPSDRFSAERTGGSVSTLTIQRTQQEDSAVYLCASSPGQYNEQFFGPGTRLTVL.

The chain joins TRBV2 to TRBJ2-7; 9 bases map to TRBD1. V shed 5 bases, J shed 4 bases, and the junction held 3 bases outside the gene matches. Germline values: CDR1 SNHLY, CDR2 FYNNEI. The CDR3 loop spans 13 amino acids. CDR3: CASSPGTGYEQYF. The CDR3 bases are TGTGCCAGCAGTCCTGGGACAGGGTACGAGCAGTACTTC.

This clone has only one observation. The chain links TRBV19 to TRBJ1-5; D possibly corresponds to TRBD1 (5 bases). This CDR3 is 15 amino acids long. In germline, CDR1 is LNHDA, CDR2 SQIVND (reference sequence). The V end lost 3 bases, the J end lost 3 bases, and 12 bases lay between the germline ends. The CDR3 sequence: CASSIAQGFNQPQHF. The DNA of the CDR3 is TGTGCCAGTAGTATCGCCCAGGGCTTCAATCAGCCCCAGCATTTT. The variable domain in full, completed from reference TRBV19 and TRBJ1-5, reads DGGITQSPKYLFRKEGQNVTLSCEQNLNHDAMYWYRQDPGQGLRLIYYSQIVNDFQKGDIAEGYSVSREKKESFPLTVTSAQKNPTAFYLCASSIAQGFNQPQHFGDGTRLSIL.

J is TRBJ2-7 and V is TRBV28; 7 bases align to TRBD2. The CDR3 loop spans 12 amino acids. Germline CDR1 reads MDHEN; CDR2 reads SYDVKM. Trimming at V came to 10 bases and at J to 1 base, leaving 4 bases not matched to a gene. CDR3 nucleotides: TGTGCCACCCGAGCGGGGTCCTACGAGCAGTACTTC. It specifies CATRAGSYEQYF.

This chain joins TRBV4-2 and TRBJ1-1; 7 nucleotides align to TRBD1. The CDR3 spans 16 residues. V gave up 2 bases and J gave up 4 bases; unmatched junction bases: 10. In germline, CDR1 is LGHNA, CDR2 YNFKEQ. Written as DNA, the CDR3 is TGTGCCAGCAGCCAACCCACAGGGGCGGGTGGCACTGAAGCTTTCTTT. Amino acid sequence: CASSQPTGAGGTEAFF.